This T cell receptor beta chain appears in the sequencing data of a study of blood T cell repertoires in COVID-19. Study-wide background: Acute and convalescent COVID-19 samples came from the United States, Italy and Spain. Sources were T cells, B-cell-depleted T cells, or PBMCs; the material itself was cDNA or gDNA.

Original handling: Reference gene primer amplification in the assay estimated nucleated cell counts. Method: immunoSEQ multiplex PCR; TCRdb's copy keeps in-frame clones and lacks some. For V, J and clone size, that table is used; D and trimming come from the DNA. The sample holds fewer than 250,000 clones, 70% to 90% seen once. This clone appeared once. CDR1 SNHLY and CDR2 FYNNEI come from the germline V gene. V gave up 5 bases and J gave up 2 bases, with 12 bases separating them. The CDR3 runs 14 residues. The TCR originated in an older woman with acute or convalescent COVID-19. Sequencing was done on a sample of peripheral blood. The rearrangement joins TRBV2 to TRBJ2-5; the D gene is possibly TRBD2 (5 bases). The CDR3 region has the DNA TGTGCCAGCAGTCGCGACTGGACTCAAGAGACCCAGTACTTC. It specifies CASSRDWTQETQYF.